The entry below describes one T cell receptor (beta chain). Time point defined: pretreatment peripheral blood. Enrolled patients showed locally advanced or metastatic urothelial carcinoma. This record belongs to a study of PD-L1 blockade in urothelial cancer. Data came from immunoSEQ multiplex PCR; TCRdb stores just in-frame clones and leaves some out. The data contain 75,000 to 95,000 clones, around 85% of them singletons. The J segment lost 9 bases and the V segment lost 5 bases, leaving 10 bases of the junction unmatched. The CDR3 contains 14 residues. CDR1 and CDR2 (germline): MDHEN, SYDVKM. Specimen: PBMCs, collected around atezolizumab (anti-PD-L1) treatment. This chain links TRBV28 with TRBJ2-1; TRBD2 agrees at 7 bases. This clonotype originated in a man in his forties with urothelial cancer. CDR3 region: CASSRTPQRGEQFF. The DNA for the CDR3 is TGTGCCAGCAGTAGGACTCCACAGCGGGGTGAGCAGTTCTTC.